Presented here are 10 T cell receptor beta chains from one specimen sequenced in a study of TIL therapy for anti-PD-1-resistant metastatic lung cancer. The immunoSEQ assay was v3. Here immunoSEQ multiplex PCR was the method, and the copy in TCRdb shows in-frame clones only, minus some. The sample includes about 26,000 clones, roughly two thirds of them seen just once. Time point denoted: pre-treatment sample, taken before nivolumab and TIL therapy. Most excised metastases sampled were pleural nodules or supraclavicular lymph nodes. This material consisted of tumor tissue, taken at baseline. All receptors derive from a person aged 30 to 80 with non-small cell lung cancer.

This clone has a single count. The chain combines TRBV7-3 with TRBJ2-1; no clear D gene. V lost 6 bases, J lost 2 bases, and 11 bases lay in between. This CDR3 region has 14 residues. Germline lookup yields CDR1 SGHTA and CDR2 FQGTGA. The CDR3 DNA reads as TGTGCCAGCAGTTTAGGTCTACCCTACAATGAGCAGTTCTTC. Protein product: CASSLGLPYNEQFF. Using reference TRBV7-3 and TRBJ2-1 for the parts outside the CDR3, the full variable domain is GAGVSQTPSNKVTEKGKYVELRCDPISGHTALYWYRQSLGQGPEFLIYFQGTGAADDSGLPNDRFFAVRPEGSVSTLKIQRTERGDSAVYLCASSLGLPYNEQFFGPGTRLTVL.

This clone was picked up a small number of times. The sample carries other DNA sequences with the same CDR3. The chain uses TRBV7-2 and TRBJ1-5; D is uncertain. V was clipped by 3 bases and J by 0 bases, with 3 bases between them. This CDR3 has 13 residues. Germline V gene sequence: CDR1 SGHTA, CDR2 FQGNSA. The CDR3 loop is CASSLDSNQPQHF. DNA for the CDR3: TGTGCCAGCAGCTTGGATAGCAATCAGCCCCAGCATTTT.

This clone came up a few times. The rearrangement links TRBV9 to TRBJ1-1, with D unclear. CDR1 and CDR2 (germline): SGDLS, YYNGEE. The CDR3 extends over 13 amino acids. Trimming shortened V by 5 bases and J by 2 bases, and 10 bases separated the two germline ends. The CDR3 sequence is CASSTGTNTEAFF. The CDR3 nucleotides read TGTGCCAGCAGTACCGGAACCAACACTGAAGCTTTCTTT.

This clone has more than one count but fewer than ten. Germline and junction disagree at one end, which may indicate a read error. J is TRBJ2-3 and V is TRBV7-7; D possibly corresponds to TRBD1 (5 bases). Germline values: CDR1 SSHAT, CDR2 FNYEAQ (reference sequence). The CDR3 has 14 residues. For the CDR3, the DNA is TGTGCTAGCAGCCCCCTTTCAGGGACAGATACGCAGTATTTT. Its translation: CASSPLSGTDTQYF.

CDR3 bases: TGTGCCAGCAGCTTTCAGGACAGGGGGTTCAATCAGCCCCAGCATTTT. Amino acids: CASSFQDRGFNQPQHF. The chain uses TRBV5-7 and TRBJ1-5; TRBD1 aligns across 10 bases. TRBV5-7 is recorded as an ORF, its role being uncertain. CDR3 size: 16 residues. V lost 2 bases, J lost 3 bases, and 5 bases stayed unmatched.

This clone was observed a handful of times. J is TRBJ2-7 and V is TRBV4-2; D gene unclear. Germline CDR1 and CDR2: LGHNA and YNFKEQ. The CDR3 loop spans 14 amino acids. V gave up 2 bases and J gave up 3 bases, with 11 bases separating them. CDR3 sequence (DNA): TGTGCCAGCAGCCAACAATTAGGTAGCTACGAGCAGTACTTC. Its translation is CASSQQLGSYEQYF.

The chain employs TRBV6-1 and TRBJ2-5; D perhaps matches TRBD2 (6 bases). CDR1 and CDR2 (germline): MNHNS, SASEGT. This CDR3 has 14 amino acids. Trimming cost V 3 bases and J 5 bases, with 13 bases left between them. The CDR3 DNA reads TGTGCCAGCAGTGATATACTAGCTAGTGAGACCCAGTACTTC. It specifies CASSDILASETQYF.

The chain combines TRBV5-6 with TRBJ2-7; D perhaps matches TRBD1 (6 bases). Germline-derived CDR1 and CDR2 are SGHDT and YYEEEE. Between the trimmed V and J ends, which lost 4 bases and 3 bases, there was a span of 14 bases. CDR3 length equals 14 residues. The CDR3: CASSATDRFYEQYF. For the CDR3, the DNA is TGTGCCAGCAGCGCTACGGACAGATTCTACGAGCAGTACTTC.

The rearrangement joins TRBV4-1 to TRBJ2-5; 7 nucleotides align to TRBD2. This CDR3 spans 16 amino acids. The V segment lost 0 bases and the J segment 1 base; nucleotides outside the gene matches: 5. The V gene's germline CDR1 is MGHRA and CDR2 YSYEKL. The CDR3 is CASSQEAAGIQETQYF. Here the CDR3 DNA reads TGCGCCAGCAGCCAAGAAGCAGCGGGGATCCAAGAGACCCAGTACTTC.

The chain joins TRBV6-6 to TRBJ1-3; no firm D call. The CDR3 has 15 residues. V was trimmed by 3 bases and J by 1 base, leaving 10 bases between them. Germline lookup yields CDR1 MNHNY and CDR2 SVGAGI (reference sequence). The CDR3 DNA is TGTGCCAGCAGTTATGCCTTCGGTTCTGGAAACACCATATATTTT. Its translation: CASSYAFGSGNTIYF.